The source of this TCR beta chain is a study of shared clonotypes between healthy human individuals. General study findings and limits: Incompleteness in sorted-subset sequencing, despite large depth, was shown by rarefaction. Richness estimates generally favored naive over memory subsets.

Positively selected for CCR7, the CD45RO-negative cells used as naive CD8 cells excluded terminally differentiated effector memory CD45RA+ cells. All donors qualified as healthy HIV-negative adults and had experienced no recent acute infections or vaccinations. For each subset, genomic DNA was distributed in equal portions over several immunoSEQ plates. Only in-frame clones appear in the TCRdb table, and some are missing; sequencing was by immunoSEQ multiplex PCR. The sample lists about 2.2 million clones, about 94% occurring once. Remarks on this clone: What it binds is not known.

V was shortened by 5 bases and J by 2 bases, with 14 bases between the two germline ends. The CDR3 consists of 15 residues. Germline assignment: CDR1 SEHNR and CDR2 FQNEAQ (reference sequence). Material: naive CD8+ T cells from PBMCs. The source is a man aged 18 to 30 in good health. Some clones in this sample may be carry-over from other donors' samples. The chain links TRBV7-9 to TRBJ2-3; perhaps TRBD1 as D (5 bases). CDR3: CASSQRGSTTDTQYF. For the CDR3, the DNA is TGTGCCAGCAGCCAAAGGGGCAGCACCACAGATACGCAGTATTTT.